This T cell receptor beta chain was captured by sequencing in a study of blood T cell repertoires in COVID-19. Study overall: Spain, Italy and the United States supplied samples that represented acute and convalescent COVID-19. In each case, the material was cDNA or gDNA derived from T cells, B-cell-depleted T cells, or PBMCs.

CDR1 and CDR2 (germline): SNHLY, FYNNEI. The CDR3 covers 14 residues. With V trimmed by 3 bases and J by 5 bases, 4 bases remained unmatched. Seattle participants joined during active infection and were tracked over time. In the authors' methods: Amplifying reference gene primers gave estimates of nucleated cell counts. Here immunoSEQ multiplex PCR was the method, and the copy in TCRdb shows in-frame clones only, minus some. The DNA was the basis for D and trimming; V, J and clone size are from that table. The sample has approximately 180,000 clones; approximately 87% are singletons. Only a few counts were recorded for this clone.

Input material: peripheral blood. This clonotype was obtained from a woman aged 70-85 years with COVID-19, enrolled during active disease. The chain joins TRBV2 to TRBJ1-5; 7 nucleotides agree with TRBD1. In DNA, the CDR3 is TGTGCCAGCAGTGAGTGGGACAGATATCAGCCCCAGCATTTT. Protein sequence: CASSEWDRYQPQHF.